This T cell receptor (beta chain) was identified during a study of blood T cell repertoires in COVID-19. About the research overall: Researchers got acute and convalescent COVID-19 samples from the United States, Italy and Spain.

This study enrolled people aged about 18 to 100 from roughly 22 US geographic areas. The study counted Cohort 3 donors as recovered given two negative PCRs, clearance, or symptom resolution. The repertoire was sequenced with immunoSEQ multiplex PCR; TCRdb's copy has only in-frame clones and lacks some. The sample shows hundreds of thousands of clones, roughly 85% of them seen only once. This clonotype was sampled from a woman aged 40 to 49 who had recovered from COVID-19. The sample taken for sequencing was PBMCs or T cells enriched from blood (not recorded which).

The CDR3: CASSLSRLDYEQYF. CDR3 sequence (DNA): TGTGCCAGCAGCTTAAGTCGGCTAGACTACGAGCAGTACTTC. The chain uses TRBV13 and TRBJ2-7; unclear D gene. The V gene lost 2 bases and the J gene lost 3 bases, with 11 bases spanning the gap. The CDR3 sequence is 14 residues long. CDR1 is PRHDT, CDR2 FYEKMQ, per germline (reference sequence).